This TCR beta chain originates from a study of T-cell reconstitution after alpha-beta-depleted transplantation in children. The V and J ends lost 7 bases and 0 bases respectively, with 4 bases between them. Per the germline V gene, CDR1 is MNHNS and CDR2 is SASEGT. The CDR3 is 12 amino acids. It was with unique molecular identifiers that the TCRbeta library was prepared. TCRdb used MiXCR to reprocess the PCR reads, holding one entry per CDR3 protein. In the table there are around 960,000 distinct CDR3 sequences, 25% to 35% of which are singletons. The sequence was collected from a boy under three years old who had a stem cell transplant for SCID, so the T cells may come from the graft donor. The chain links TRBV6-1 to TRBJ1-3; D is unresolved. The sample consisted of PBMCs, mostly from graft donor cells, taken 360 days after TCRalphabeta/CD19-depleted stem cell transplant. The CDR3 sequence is CASTSSGNTIYF. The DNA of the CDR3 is TGTGCCAGCACAAGCTCTGGAAACACCATATATTTT.